One T cell receptor (beta chain) is described in this entry. This specimen comes from a study of blood T cell repertoires in COVID-19. Turning to the study itself: Samples taken during acute and convalescent COVID-19 were collected in the United States, Italy and Spain.

Authors' data handling: The authors estimated nucleated cell counts from reference gene primer amplification. Only in-frame clones appear in the TCRdb table, and some are missing; sequencing was by immunoSEQ multiplex PCR. V, J and clone size reflect that table, while D and trimming were determined from the DNA. The table shows around 150,000 clones, with 75% to 80% occurring only once. V shed 1 base and J shed 5 bases, with 13 bases lying between them. This CDR3 contains 15 residues. The germline gives CDR1 MNHEY, CDR2 SMNVEV (reference sequence). The study drew participants aged about 18 to 95 years from approximately 23 US areas. Membership in each cohort depended on participant-reported clinical history.

The clonotype comes from a woman aged 50 to 60 who had recovered from COVID-19. The material sequenced was PBMCs or T cells enriched from blood (not recorded which). The rearrangement links TRBV27 to TRBJ2-3; maybe TRBD2 (6 bases). CDR3 sequence: CASSLWRLGGDTQYF. The CDR3 DNA is TGTGCCAGCAGTTTATGGAGACTAGGCGGAGATACGCAGTATTTT.